This is a list of T cell receptor beta chains from one sample in a study of CD8 T cells in Susac syndrome. TCRdb reprocessed the immunoSEQ multiplex PCR reads with MiXCR, giving one entry per CDR3 protein. This table has about 250,000 distinct CDR3 sequences, 80% to 95% appearing once. The source material was CD4+ T cells from PBMCs. The receptors originated from a human donor with multiple sclerosis. CDR3s include the opening cysteine and the closing phenylalanine or tryptophan.

v_gene: TRBV29-1; j_gene: TRBJ2-5; CDR3aa: CSGRQGGSETQYF
v_gene: TRBV29-1; j_gene: TRBJ1-2; CDR3aa: CSGRDTNYGYTF
v_gene: TRBV10-3; j_gene: TRBJ2-5; CDR3aa: CAISELAGSLEETQYF
v_gene: TRBV4-1; j_gene: TRBJ2-6; CDR3aa: CASSQGLRDSSLGANVLTF
v_gene: TRBV18; j_gene: TRBJ2-2; CDR3aa: CASLDVGELFF
v_gene: TRBV11-2; j_gene: TRBJ2-4; CDR3aa: CASSPNGKNIQYF
v_gene: TRBV16; j_gene: TRBJ2-7; CDR3aa: CASSQWDSYHEQYF
v_gene: TRBV5-1; j_gene: TRBJ2-1; CDR3aa: CASSVLAGGANEQFF
v_gene: TRBV28; j_gene: TRBJ2-2; CDR3aa: CASSSRTGLSGELFF
v_gene: TRBV3-1; j_gene: TRBJ2-3; CDR3aa: CASSQDPLQPTQYF
v_gene: TRBV6-5; j_gene: TRBJ1-3; CDR3aa: CASSYLAGAGNTIYF
v_gene: TRBV15; j_gene: TRBJ1-4; CDR3aa: CATSRVAPWGIGEKLFF
v_gene: TRBV11-2; j_gene: TRBJ2-1; CDR3aa: CASRLEKSSYNEQFF
v_gene: TRBV20-1; j_gene: TRBJ1-6; CDR3aa: CSARAGSPLHF
v_gene: TRBV27; j_gene: TRBJ2-1; CDR3aa: CASSLVGGSYNEQFF
v_gene: TRBV7-7; j_gene: TRBJ2-1; CDR3aa: CASSSKPPRYTSDWEDNEQFF
v_gene: TRBV29-1; j_gene: TRBJ2-5; CDR3aa: CSVVGTSVQETQYF
v_gene: TRBV24-1; j_gene: TRBJ2-3; CDR3aa: CATSDAGVDTQYF
v_gene: TRBV6-4; j_gene: TRBJ2-1; CDR3aa: CASSDSTEQFF
v_gene: TRBV24-1; j_gene: TRBJ2-3; CDR3aa: CATSDRPRGEDTQYF
v_gene: TRBV4-1; j_gene: TRBJ2-1; CDR3aa: CASSQVGPTNEQFF
v_gene: TRBV5-1; j_gene: TRBJ1-6; CDR3aa: CASSLAGVRSPLHF
v_gene: TRBV18; j_gene: TRBJ2-7; CDR3aa: CASSPTGIDYEQYF
v_gene: TRBV29-1; j_gene: TRBJ1-2; CDR3aa: CSVLTGANSTF
v_gene: TRBV5-4; j_gene: TRBJ2-1; CDR3aa: CASSSGAGGAWFF
v_gene: TRBV30; j_gene: TRBJ1-4; CDR3aa: CASRLINEKLFF
v_gene: TRBV9; j_gene: TRBJ2-5; CDR3aa: CASSVAPSGRTHQETQYF
v_gene: TRBV9; j_gene: TRBJ1-1; CDR3aa: CASSEGTGLNTEAFF
v_gene: TRBV24-1; j_gene: TRBJ2-1; CDR3aa: CATSVSGSSSYNEQFF
v_gene: TRBV7-3; j_gene: TRBJ2-3; CDR3aa: CASSLGSGTGSYF
v_gene: TRBV20-1; j_gene: TRBJ2-1; CDR3aa: CSATPSGSAYNEQFF
v_gene: TRBV7-6; j_gene: TRBJ2-5; CDR3aa: CASSLGQGAGQETQYF
v_gene: TRBV7-3; j_gene: TRBJ1-2; CDR3aa: CASSSGQKVRGYTF
v_gene: TRBV11-1; j_gene: TRBJ1-1; CDR3aa: CASSFLGGDTEAFF
v_gene: TRBV3-1; j_gene: TRBJ2-4; CDR3aa: CASSPKGIKNIQYF
v_gene: TRBV18; j_gene: TRBJ2-2; CDR3aa: CASSPRAASNTGELFF
v_gene: TRBV19; j_gene: TRBJ2-7; CDR3aa: CASSSGLAEQYF
v_gene: TRBV19; j_gene: TRBJ2-1; CDR3aa: CASSISSYNEQFF
v_gene: TRBV29-1; j_gene: TRBJ1-1; CDR3aa: CSVDGTARPEAFF
v_gene: TRBV10-3; j_gene: TRBJ1-2; CDR3aa: CATDRTVGGGYTF
v_gene: TRBV15; j_gene: TRBJ2-5; CDR3aa: CATSSPRQGQETQYF